A selection of T cell receptor beta chains follows, all from one sample in a study of glioma-infiltrating T cells after dendritic cell vaccination. Clones were sequenced by immunoSEQ multiplex PCR, and TCRdb holds only the in-frame ones, with some missing. This table has roughly 50,000 clones, 89% appearing once. The material sequenced was blood, taken after dendritic cell vaccination. Every receptor here comes from a human donor with glioblastoma. Both conserved end residues are part of each CDR3. Fields, in order: clone size, V gene, J gene, D gene, CDR3 protein, CDR3 DNA. The D gene is left open where the match is weak. Not every row has a clone size; where given, it reads once, few, many or a size class.

NA,TRBV4-2,TRBJ2-1,TRBD2,CASSQEWTSVFSEQFF,TGTGCCAGCAGCCAAGAATGGACTAGCGTTTTCAGTGAGCAGTTCTTC
NA,TRBV7-3,TRBJ2-1,TRBD2,CASSLQSGIDNEQFF,TGTGCCAGCAGCTTACAAAGCGGGATAGACAATGAGCAGTTCTTC
NA,TRBV4-2,TRBJ2-1,TRBD2,CASSQVGTSGRAEQFF,TGTGCCAGCAGCCAAGTGGGGACTAGCGGGAGGGCTGAGCAGTTCTTC
NA,TRBV4-2,TRBJ2-7,TRBD2,CASGQEGLGGREQYF,TGTGCCAGCGGCCAAGAAGGGTTGGGAGGGCGCGAGCAGTACTTC
few,TRBV6-5,TRBJ2-6,NA,CASSYTRPGANVLTF,TGTGCCAGCAGTTACACACGCCCTGGGGCCAACGTCCTGACTTTC
NA,TRBV7-2,TRBJ1-1,TRBD1,CASSLEDRRNTEAFF,TGTGCCAGCAGCTTAGAGGACAGGAGGAACACTGAAGCTTTCTTT
NA,TRBV27,TRBJ1-2,NA,CASSSHRSGYTF,TGTGCCAGCAGTTCCCACCGGAGTGGCTACACCTTC
NA,TRBV28,TRBJ2-7,NA,CASSTSGSWETTSQYF,TGTGCCAGCAGCACATCGGGCAGCTGGGAGACAACCAGTCAGTACTTC
NA,TRBV7-3,TRBJ2-1,TRBD2,CASSDAKVGRPSYNEQFF,TGTGCCAGCAGCGACGCCAAAGTCGGGAGGCCCTCCTACAATGAGCAGTTCTTC
NA,TRBV28,TRBJ2-7,TRBD2,CASSFSGSSPYEQYF,TGTGCCAGCAGTTTTAGCGGGAGTTCCCCTTACGAGCAGTACTTC
NA,TRBV9,TRBJ2-1,NA,CASSVGNRNNEQFF,TGTGCCAGCAGCGTAGGTAACAGAAACAATGAGCAGTTCTTC
NA,TRBV6-6,TRBJ2-1,NA,CASSLRLEAAYNEQFF,TGTGCCAGCAGTCTCCGACTAGAAGCGGCCTACAATGAGCAGTTCTTC
NA,TRBV4-2,TRBJ1-2,NA,CASSQEEGRGYEGPGYTF,TGTGCCAGCAGCCAAGAAGAAGGCAGGGGATATGAGGGTCCTGGCTACACCTTC
NA,TRBV6-6,TRBJ1-6,NA,CASRRRVNSPLHF,TGTGCCAGCAGAAGGCGGGTTAATTCACCCCTCCACTTT
once,TRBV30,TRBJ1-5,NA,CAWSVGGTNQPQHF,TGTGCCTGGAGTGTAGGGGGAACCAATCAGCCCCAGCATTTT
NA,TRBV29-1,TRBJ2-3,NA,CSVRGLGTDTQYF,TGCAGCGTGCGGGGCTTGGGGACAGATACGCAGTATTTT
NA,TRBV7-8,TRBJ2-7,TRBD2,CASSPLAGAPFEQYF,TGTGCCAGCAGCCCTCTAGCGGGGGCGCCTTTCGAGCAGTACTTC
NA,TRBV7-9,TRBJ1-1,NA,CASSAFDRGTEAFF,TGTGCCAGCAGCGCCTTCGATAGAGGCACTGAAGCTTTCTTT
NA,TRBV28,TRBJ2-3,TRBD1,CASSPSTGEGWYF,TGTGCCAGCAGTCCCTCGACAGGGGAAGGATGGTATTTT
NA,TRBV30,TRBJ1-3,NA,CAWSVRSGASSGNTIYF,TGTGCCTGGAGTGTACGATCAGGGGCCAGCTCTGGAAACACCATATATTTT
NA,TRBV15,TRBJ1-4,NA,CATSSGLGTNEKLFF,TGTGCCACCAGCTCGGGACTGGGAACTAATGAAAAACTGTTTTTT
NA,TRBV19,TRBJ2-3,TRBD2,CASSPGLAVTDTQYF,TGTGCCAGTAGTCCGGGACTAGCGGTCACAGATACGCAGTATTTT
NA,TRBV6-1,TRBJ2-6,TRBD1,CATEGQASGANVLTF,TGTGCCACCGAGGGACAGGCCTCTGGGGCCAACGTCCTGACTTTC
once,TRBV18,TRBJ1-5,NA,CASSPGNQPQHF,TGTGCCAGCTCACCCGGCAATCAGCCCCAGCATTTT
NA,TRBV6-5,TRBJ1-2,NA,CASSWGRGAGYTF,TGTGCCAGCAGTTGGGGTCGCGGGGCGGGCTACACCTTC
NA,TRBV10-2,TRBJ2-7,TRBD2,CASSESAGGYEQYF,TGCGCCAGCAGTGAGTCAGCGGGAGGGTACGAGCAGTACTTC
NA,TRBV15,TRBJ2-1,NA,CATSRAVLSGAEYNEQFF,TGTGCCACCAGCAGAGCCGTTTTGTCAGGGGCCGAATACAATGAGCAGTTCTTC
NA,TRBV9,TRBJ1-1,NA,CASSPLGGNAFF,TGTGCCAGCAGCCCCCTCGGAGGGAATGCTTTCTTT
NA,TRBV10-2,TRBJ1-2,TRBD1,CASKGQGSLGYTF,TGCGCCAGCAAGGGACAGGGCTCTTTAGGCTACACCTTC
NA,TRBV29-1,TRBJ1-2,NA,CSVEVQSPTSGYGYTF,TGCAGCGTTGAGGTGCAGTCTCCAACGAGCGGCTATGGCTACACCTTC
NA,TRBV19,TRBJ1-1,NA,CASSIPRRNTEAFF,TGTGCCAGTAGTATACCCCGGAGAAACACTGAAGCTTTCTTT
NA,TRBV5-1,TRBJ2-3,TRBD1,CASSWTGVGTDTQYF,TGCGCCAGCAGTTGGACAGGGGTGGGGACAGATACGCAGTATTTT
NA,TRBV7-4,TRBJ2-7,TRBD1,CASSYIRGRPYEQYF,TGTGCCAGCAGCTACATCAGGGGGCGCCCCTACGAGCAGTACTTC
NA,TRBV4-2,TRBJ2-7,NA,CASSHLSGTPYEQYF,TGTGCCAGCAGCCACCTTTCTGGCACACCCTACGAGCAGTACTTC
NA,TRBV14,TRBJ1-1,NA,CASSLGHPLYF,TGTGCCAGCAGCCTCGGACACCCGCTTTACTTT
NA,TRBV15,TRBJ2-7,TRBD2,CATSRVGLAGSSSYEQYF,TGTGCCACCAGCAGAGTCGGACTAGCGGGAAGCAGCTCCTACGAGCAGTACTTC
NA,TRBV7-9,TRBJ1-1,NA,CASSLARRTEAFF,TGTGCCAGCAGCTTAGCGCGGAGAACTGAAGCTTTCTTT
NA,TRBV7-3,TRBJ2-6,NA,CASSFYPSGANVLTF,TGTGCCAGCAGCTTCTATCCTTCTGGGGCCAACGTCCTGACTTTC